The clone carrying this TCR beta chain showed up just once. The target antigen is unknown. Specified time point: newly diagnosed, previously untreated cHL patient sample. Out of thawed PBMCs, magnetic negative selection purified CD4+ T cells. For comparison, PBMCs from newly diagnosed, untreated classical Hodgkin lymphoma were used. This sample is drawn from a study of PD-1 blockade in classical Hodgkin lymphoma. Points from the study as a whole: No one has yet defined what causes the repertoire differences, which may be disease activity or prior therapy. Baseline TCR diversity was reportedly lower in newly diagnosed patients than healthy donors.

Clones were sequenced by immunoSEQ multiplex PCR, and TCRdb holds only the in-frame ones, with some missing. Among about 14,000 clones listed, roughly 84% were seen once. The ends were cut back, 0 bases at V and 7 bases at J, with 13 bases in the middle. Germline V gene lookup returns CDR1 SGHNT and CDR2 YYREEE (reference sequence). This CDR3 spans 15 amino acids. Sequenced material: CD4+ T cells from blood. The clonotype comes from a human donor with classical Hodgkin lymphoma. The chain carries TRBV5-4 and TRBJ1-4; D possibly corresponds to TRBD1 (5 bases). The CDR3 spells CASSLAAGRSEKLFF. Written as DNA, the CDR3 is TGTGCCAGCAGCTTGGCGGCAGGGAGGAGTGAAAAACTGTTTTTT.